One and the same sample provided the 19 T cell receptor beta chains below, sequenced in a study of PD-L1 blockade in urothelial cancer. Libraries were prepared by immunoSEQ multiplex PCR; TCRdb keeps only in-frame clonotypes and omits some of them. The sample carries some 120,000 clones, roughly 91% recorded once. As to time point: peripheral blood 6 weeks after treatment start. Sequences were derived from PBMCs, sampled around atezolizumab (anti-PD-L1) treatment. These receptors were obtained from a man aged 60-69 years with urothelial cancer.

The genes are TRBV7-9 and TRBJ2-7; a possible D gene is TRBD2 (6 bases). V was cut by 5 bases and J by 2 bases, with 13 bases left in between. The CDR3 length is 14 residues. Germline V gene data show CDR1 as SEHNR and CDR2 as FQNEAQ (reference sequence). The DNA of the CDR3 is TGTGCCAGCAGCCGGGACTCTTTCACCTACGAGCAGTACTTC. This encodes CASSRDSFTYEQYF.

The CDR3 spells CASSPRAGEAFF. CDR3 nucleotide sequence: TGTGCCAGCTCACCTAGGGCAGGGGAAGCTTTCTTT. The J gene is TRBJ1-1, the V gene TRBV18, with D perhaps matching TRBD1 (5 bases). V lost 3 bases to trimming and J lost 8 bases, with 10 bases between them. The CDR3 loop spans 12 amino acids. The V gene's germline CDR1 is KGHSH and CDR2 LQKENI.

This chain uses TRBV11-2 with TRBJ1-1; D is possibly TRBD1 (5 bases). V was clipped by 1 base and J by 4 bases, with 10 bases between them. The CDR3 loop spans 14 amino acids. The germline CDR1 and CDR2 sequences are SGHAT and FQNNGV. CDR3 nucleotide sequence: TGTGCCAGCAGCTTAGGGCGGGGGGGCACTGAAGCTTTCTTT. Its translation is CASSLGRGGTEAFF.

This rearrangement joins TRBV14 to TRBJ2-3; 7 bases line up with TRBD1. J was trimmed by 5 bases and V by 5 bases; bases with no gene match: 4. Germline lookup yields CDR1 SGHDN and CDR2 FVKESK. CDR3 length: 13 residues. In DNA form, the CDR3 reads TGTGCCAGCAGCGGACCAGGGGGAGATACGCAGTATTTT. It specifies CASSGPGGDTQYF.

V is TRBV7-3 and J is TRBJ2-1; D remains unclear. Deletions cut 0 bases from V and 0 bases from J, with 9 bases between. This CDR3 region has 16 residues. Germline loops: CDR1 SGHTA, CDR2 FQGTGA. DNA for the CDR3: TGTGCCAGCAGCTTAACCCCAGGTCGCTCCTACAATGAGCAGTTCTTC. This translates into CASSLTPGRSYNEQFF.

CDR3: CASSQEWRGGNEQFF. DNA of the CDR3: TGCGCCAGCAGCCAAGAATGGCGGGGGGGAAATGAGCAGTTCTTC. V gene TRBV4-3 combines with J gene TRBJ2-1; 9 bases align to TRBD2. Germline lookup yields CDR1 LGHNA and CDR2 YSLEER. The CDR3 has 15 amino acids. With 0 bases clipped from V and 7 bases from J, the junction kept 4 bases outside the gene matches.

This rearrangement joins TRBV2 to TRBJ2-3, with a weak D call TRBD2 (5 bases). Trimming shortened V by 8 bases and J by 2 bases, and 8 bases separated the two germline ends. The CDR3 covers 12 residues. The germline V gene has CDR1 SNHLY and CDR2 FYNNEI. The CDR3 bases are TGTGCCAGCGCCGGGAACACAGATACGCAGTATTTT. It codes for CASAGNTDTQYF.

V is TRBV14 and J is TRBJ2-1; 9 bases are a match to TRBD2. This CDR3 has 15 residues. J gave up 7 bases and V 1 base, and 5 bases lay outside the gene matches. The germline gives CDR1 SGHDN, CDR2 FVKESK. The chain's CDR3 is CASSQGGLAGNEQFF. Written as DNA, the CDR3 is TGTGCCAGCAGCCAAGGGGGACTAGCTGGGAATGAGCAGTTCTTC.

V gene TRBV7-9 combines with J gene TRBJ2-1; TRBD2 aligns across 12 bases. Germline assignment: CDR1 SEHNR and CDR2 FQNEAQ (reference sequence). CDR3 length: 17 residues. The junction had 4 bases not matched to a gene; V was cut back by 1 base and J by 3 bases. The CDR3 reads CASSLDLAGGIYNEQFF. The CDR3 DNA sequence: TGTGCCAGCAGCTTAGACCTAGCGGGAGGGATCTACAATGAGCAGTTCTTC.

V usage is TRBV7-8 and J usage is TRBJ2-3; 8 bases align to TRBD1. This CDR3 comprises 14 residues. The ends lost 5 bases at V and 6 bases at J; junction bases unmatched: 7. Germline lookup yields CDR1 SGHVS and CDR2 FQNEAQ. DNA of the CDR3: TGTGCCAGCAGCCCTTACAGGGGGGTTGATACGCAGTATTTT. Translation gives CASSPYRGVDTQYF.

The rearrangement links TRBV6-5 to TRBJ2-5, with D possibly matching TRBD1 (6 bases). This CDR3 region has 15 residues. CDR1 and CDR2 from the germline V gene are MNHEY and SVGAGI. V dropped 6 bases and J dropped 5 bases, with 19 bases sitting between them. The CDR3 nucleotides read TGTGCCAGCAGCCCTGATACAGGGTATGGGGAGACCCAGTACTTC. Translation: CASSPDTGYGETQYF.

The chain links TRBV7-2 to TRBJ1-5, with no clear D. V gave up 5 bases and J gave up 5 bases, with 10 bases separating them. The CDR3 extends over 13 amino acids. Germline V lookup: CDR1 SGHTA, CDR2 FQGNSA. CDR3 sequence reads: CASSLQWHQPQHF. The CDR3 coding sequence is TGTGCCAGCAGCCTTCAGTGGCATCAGCCCCAGCATTTT.

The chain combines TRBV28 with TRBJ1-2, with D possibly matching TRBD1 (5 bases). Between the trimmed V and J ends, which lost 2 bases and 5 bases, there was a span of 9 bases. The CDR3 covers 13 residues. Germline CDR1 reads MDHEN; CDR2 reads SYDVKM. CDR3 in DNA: TGTGCCAGCAGTTTAGACAGTCATTATGGCTACACCTTC. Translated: CASSLDSHYGYTF.

The CDR3 DNA sequence: TGCGCCAGCAGGCCCACCGGGACAGGGTGGTCGGAGCAGTACTTC. Its protein product is CASRPTGTGWSEQYF. V is TRBV5-1 and J is TRBJ2-7, with 9 nucleotides matching TRBD1. The CDR3 contains 15 residues. CDR1 SGHRS and CDR2 YFSETQ come from the germline V gene. J was trimmed by 7 bases and V by 5 bases; bases with no gene match: 13.

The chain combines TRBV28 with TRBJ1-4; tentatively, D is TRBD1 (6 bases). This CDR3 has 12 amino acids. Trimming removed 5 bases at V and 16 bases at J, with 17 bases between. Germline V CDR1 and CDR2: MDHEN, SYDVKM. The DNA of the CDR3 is TGTGCCAGCAGTCCCCCCGGGACAATACAGTTTTTT. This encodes CASSPPGTIQFF.

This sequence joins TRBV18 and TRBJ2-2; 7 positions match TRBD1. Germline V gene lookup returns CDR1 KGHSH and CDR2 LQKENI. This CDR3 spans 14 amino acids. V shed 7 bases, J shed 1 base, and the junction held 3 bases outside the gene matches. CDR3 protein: CASLGQRNTGELFF. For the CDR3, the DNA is TGTGCCAGCTTGGGACAGAGGAACACCGGGGAGCTGTTTTTT.

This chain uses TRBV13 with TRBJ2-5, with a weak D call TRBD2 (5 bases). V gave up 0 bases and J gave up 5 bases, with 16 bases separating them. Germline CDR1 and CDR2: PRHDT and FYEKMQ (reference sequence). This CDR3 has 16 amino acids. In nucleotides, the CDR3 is TGTGCCAGCAGCTTAGGAGTCGGCTATAGGAGGGAGACCCAGTACTTC. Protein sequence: CASSLGVGYRRETQYF.

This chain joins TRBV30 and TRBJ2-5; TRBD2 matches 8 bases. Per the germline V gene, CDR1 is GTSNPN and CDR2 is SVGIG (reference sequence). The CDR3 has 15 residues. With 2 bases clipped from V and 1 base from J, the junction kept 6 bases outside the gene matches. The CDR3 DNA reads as TGTGCCTGGAGTAGAACTAGCGGCCCCCAAGAGACCCAGTACTTC. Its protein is CAWSRTSGPQETQYF. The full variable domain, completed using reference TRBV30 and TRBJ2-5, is SQTIHQWPATLVQPVGSPLSLECTVEGTSNPNLYWYRQAAGRGLQLLFYSVGIGQISSEVPQNLSASRPQDRQFILSSKKLLLSDSGFYLCAWSRTSGPQETQYFGPGTRLLVL.

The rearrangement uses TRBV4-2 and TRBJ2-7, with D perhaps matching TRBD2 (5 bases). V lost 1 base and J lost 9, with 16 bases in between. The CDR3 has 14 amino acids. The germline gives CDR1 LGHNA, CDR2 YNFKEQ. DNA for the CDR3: TGTGCCAGCAGCCAAGGATTGGCAGAACGGGGGCAGTACTTC. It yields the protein CASSQGLAERGQYF.